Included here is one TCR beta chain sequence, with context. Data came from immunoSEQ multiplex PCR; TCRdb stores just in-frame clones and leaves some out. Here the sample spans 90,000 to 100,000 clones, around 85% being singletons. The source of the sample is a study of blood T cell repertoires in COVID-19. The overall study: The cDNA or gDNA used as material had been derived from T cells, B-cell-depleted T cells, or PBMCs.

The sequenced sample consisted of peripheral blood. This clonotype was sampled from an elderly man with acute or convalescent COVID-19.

This CDR3 reads CASSFDRGSTNEQFF. The CDR3 DNA reads TGTGCCAGCAGCTTTGACAGGGGTAGTACTAATGAGCAGTTCTTC. The V gene is TRBV7-2, the J gene TRBJ2-1; the match to TRBD1 covers 8 bases. Looked up from germline, CDR1 is SGHTA and CDR2 is FQGNSA. CDR3 length equals 15 residues. V trimming: 3 bases; J trimming: 7 bases; junction bases outside the gene matches: 8.